The rows below give T cell receptor beta chains drawn from one sample of a study of shared clonotypes between healthy human individuals. Profiling relied on immunoSEQ multiplex PCR, and the TCRdb table lists in-frame clones only, not all of them. Of roughly 530,000 clones in the sample, 90% to 97% were seen once. Source material: naive CD4+ T cells sorted from blood. These TCRs come from a woman aged 30 to 39 in good health. The CDR3 runs from the conserved cysteine through the conserved F or W. D genes are given only for firm matches. A clone size is listed for some rows: how often the clone was seen (once, few, many), or a class if it is expanded.

D	V	J	size	CDR3	DNA
TRBD2	TRBV5-1	TRBJ2-7	.	CASSPPGLGGLEQYF	TGCGCCAGCAGCCCCCCGGGACTAGGGGGTCTCGAGCAGTACTTC
TRBD1	TRBV4-1	TRBJ1-1	.	CASSRSSGGGTEAFF	TGCGCCAGCAGCCGATCGTCAGGGGGTGGAACTGAAGCTTTCTTT
TRBD2	TRBV7-2	TRBJ2-7	.	CASSPRLAGGGIEQYF	TGTGCCAGCAGCCCCCGACTAGCGGGAGGTGGGATCGAGCAGTACTTC
.	TRBV28	TRBJ1-2	.	CASSLSGYGYTF	TGTGCCAGCAGTTTATCTGGGTATGGCTACACCTTC
.	TRBV6-1	TRBJ1-5	.	CASSEAPRGDNQPQHF	TGTGCCAGCAGTGAAGCCCCACGGGGGGACAATCAGCCCCAGCATTTT
TRBD1	TRBV30	TRBJ2-2	.	CAWNRGRTGELFF	TGTGCCTGGAACAGGGGGCGGACCGGGGAGCTGTTTTTT
.	TRBV5-1	TRBJ2-3	once	CASSLEDTQYF	TGCGCCAGCAGCTTGGAAGATACGCAGTATTTT
TRBD1	TRBV6-6	TRBJ1-5	.	CASSYGGQRSNQPQHF	TGTGCCAGCAGTTACGGGGGACAGAGATCCAATCAGCCCCAGCATTTT
TRBD2	TRBV5-1	TRBJ2-3	.	CASRGVAGVLDTQYF	TGCGCCAGCAGGGGGGTAGCGGGAGTGTTAGATACGCAGTATTTT
.	TRBV29-1	TRBJ1-5	.	CSVAGAVNQPQHF	TGCAGCGTTGCGGGGGCGGTTAATCAGCCCCAGCATTTT
TRBD1	TRBV28	TRBJ2-7	.	CASSTGDVPYEQYF	TGTGCCAGCAGTACAGGGGACGTCCCCTACGAGCAGTACTTC
.	TRBV7-8	TRBJ2-3	.	CASSLRTDTQYF	TGTGCCAGCAGCTTAAGGACAGATACGCAGTATTTT
.	TRBV18	TRBJ2-3	.	CASSPDYSTDTQYF	TGTGCCAGCTCACCGGACTACAGCACAGATACGCAGTATTTT
.	TRBV30	TRBJ2-7	.	CAWTHRANGEQYF	TGTGCCTGGACCCACAGGGCGAACGGCGAGCAGTACTTC
TRBD1	TRBV19	TRBJ1-5	.	CASNSGQERGQPQHF	TGTGCCAGTAACTCCGGACAGGAGCGGGGTCAGCCCCAGCATTTT
.	TRBV29-1	TRBJ2-5	once	CIRVESGLQETQYF	TGCATCCGCGTTGAGTCAGGACTACAAGAGACCCAGTACTTC
.	TRBV19	TRBJ2-7	.	CASTPGQTYEQYF	TGTGCCAGCACTCCGGGACAAACCTACGAGCAGTACTTC
TRBD2	TRBV28	TRBJ2-2	.	CASSFSLAGRTGELFF	TGTGCCAGCAGTTTCAGTCTAGCGGGGCGCACCGGGGAGCTGTTTTTT
TRBD1	TRBV5-4	TRBJ2-7	.	CASSSGQVRYEQYF	TGTGCCAGCAGCTCTGGACAGGTGAGGTACGAGCAGTACTTC
TRBD2	TRBV29-1	TRBJ2-7	.	CSVETGGAYEQYF	TGCAGCGTTGAAACGGGGGGGGCCTACGAGCAGTACTTC
TRBD1	TRBV19	TRBJ2-2	.	CASSPGTAKNTGELFF	TGTGCCAGTAGTCCCGGGACAGCGAAGAACACCGGGGAGCTGTTTTTT
.	TRBV4-1	TRBJ2-6	.	CASRAESGANVLTF	TGCGCCAGCAGAGCCGAGTCTGGGGCCAACGTCCTGACTTTC
.	TRBV6-1	TRBJ2-2	.	CASSVVRTGELFF	TGTGCCAGCAGTGTCGTCCGTACCGGGGAGCTGTTTTTT
TRBD2	TRBV11-3	TRBJ2-1	.	CASSNSGSGDNEQFF	TGTGCCAGCAGCAATAGCGGGAGCGGGGACAATGAGCAGTTCTTC
.	TRBV11-2	TRBJ2-2	.	CANVQINTGELFF	TGTGCCAACGTACAGATTAACACCGGGGAGCTGTTTTTT
.	TRBV28	TRBJ2-7	.	CASRTPGTGSYEQYF	TGTGCCAGCAGGACCCCCGGGACCGGTAGCTACGAGCAGTACTTC
.	TRBV28	TRBJ1-6	.	CASSRSGGGSPLHF	TGTGCCAGCAGCAGATCCGGGGGCGGATCACCCCTCCACTTT
TRBD1	TRBV18	TRBJ2-7	.	CASSFIGQGEAYEQYF	TGTGCCAGCTCATTCATAGGACAGGGTGAGGCCTACGAGCAGTACTTC
.	TRBV27	TRBJ1-4	.	CASGYPSPTNEKLFF	TGTGCCAGCGGGTACCCGAGTCCAACTAATGAAAAACTGTTTTTT
TRBD2	TRBV5-1	TRBJ2-3	.	CASSPTSGRVDTQYF	TGCGCCAGCAGCCCAACTAGCGGGAGGGTAGATACGCAGTATTTT
.	TRBV9	TRBJ2-1	.	CASSVFGSSYNEQFF	TGTGCCAGCAGCGTATTCGGGAGCTCCTACAATGAGCAGTTCTTC
.	TRBV9	TRBJ2-7	once	CASSVDARPSYEQYF	TGTGCCAGCAGCGTAGATGCCAGGCCCTCCTACGAGCAGTACTTC
TRBD1	TRBV9	TRBJ1-2	.	CASSADRVGYGYTF	TGTGCCAGCAGCGCTGACAGGGTTGGCTATGGCTACACCTTC
.	TRBV21-1	TRBJ2-5	.	CASSKALQGRRGTQYF	TGTGCCAGCAGCAAAGCGCTGCAGGGACGACGTGGGACCCAGTACTTC
.	TRBV7-9	TRBJ1-2	.	CASSFYRDNGYTF	TGTGCCAGCAGCTTTTACAGGGACAATGGCTACACCTTC
.	TRBV28	TRBJ2-7	.	CASSSQGLEQYF	TGTGCCAGCAGTTCACAGGGTCTCGAGCAGTACTTC
.	TRBV29-1	TRBJ2-7	.	CSVSDYSNYEQYF	TGCAGCGTGTCGGACTACTCTAACTACGAGCAGTACTTC